The clone carrying this T cell receptor (beta chain) was observed a single time. What it binds is unknown. In the same sample, other DNA sequences code for this CDR3. In germline, CDR1 is SGHRS, CDR2 YFSETQ. The CDR3 is made up of 15 amino acids. Deletions cut 4 bases from V and 5 bases from J, with 19 bases between. This entry is derived from a study of cytomegalovirus exposure and HLA in healthy donors. Vbeta (60) and Jbeta (13) primers were used in the PCR. Clones were read by immunoSEQ multiplex PCR, and TCRdb kept only the in-frame ones, dropping some. Altogether roughly 120,000 clones are present, 81% being singletons, with the ten largest covering 3.9%. Broader study findings: As a later analysis showed, a missense DCLRE1C variant was linked to trimming of TCR beta V- and J-genes.

The chain combines TRBV5-1 with TRBJ2-7; possible D gene TRBD2, 5 bases. The receptor's source is a woman aged 25 to 39 in good health and CMV-seronegative. Sequencing was done on a sample of PBMCs. The CDR3 reads CASSLPSGSIHEQYF. CDR3 coding DNA: TGCGCCAGCAGCCTACCCTCTGGGAGTATCCACGAGCAGTACTTC.